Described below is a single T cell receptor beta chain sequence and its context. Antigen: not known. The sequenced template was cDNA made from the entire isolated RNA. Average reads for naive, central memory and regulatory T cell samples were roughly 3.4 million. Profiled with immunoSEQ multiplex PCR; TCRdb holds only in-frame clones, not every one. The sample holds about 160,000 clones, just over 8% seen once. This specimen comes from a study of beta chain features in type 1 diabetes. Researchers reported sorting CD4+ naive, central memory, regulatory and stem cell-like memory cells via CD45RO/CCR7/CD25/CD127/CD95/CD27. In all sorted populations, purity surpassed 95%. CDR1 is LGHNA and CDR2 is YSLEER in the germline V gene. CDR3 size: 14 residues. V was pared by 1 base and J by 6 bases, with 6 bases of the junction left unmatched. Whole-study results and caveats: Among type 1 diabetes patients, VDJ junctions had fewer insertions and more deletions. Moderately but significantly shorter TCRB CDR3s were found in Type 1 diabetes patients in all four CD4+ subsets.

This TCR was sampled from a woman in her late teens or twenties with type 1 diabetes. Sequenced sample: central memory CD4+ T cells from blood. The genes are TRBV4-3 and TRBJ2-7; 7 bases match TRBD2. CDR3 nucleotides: TGCGCCAGCAGCCAAGTTGGTAGCGGGCGCGAGCAGTACTTC. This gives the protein CASSQVGSGREQYF.